This T cell receptor beta chain was identified in a study of cytomegalovirus exposure and HLA in healthy donors. Germline V gene lookup returns CDR1 SGHDN and CDR2 FVKESK. V lost 4 bases, J lost 0 bases, and 1 base stayed unmatched. The CDR3 is made up of 15 amino acids. Both 60 Vbeta primers and 13 Jbeta primers went into the PCR. Libraries were prepared by immunoSEQ multiplex PCR; TCRdb keeps only in-frame clonotypes and omits some of them. The sample yields 90,000 or so clones, roughly 80% seen once. The sequencing input was PBMCs. This chain connects TRBV14 to TRBJ1-1; 11 nucleotides agree with TRBD1. The source of this sequence is a man between 25 and 39 years old in good health and CMV-seropositive. The CDR3 nucleotides are TGTGCCAGCAGCCGGGACAGGGGGATGAACACTGAAGCTTTCTTT. Translating it yields CASSRDRGMNTEAFF. The entire variable domain, with the rest obtained from reference TRBV14 and TRBJ1-1, is as follows: EAGVTQFPSHSVIEKGQTVTLRCDPISGHDNLYWYRRVMGKEIKFLLHFVKESKQDESGMPNNRFLAERTGGTYSTLKVQPAELEDSGVYFCASSRDRGMNTEAFFGQGTRLTVV.